This T cell receptor (beta chain) was recorded in a study of blood T cell repertoires in COVID-19. Study-wide context: Whether acute or convalescent, the COVID-19 samples came from the United States, Italy and Spain. T cells, B-cell-depleted T cells, or PBMCs provided the cDNA or gDNA that served as material.

The ends were cut back, 6 bases at V and 2 bases at J, with 13 bases in the middle. Germline CDR1 reads LNHDA; CDR2 reads SQIVND (reference sequence). The CDR3 extends over 14 amino acids. Authors' processing steps: For nucleated cells, counts were estimated from reference gene primer amplification. This table comes from immunoSEQ multiplex PCR, and its TCRdb copy is limited to in-frame clones, with some not included. D and trimming were read from the DNA, whereas the V and J calls and clone size are those reported in that table. This sample carries about 110,000 clones, approximately 84% of them seen once, and the ten largest clones take approximately 1.5%.

The rearrangement joins TRBV19 to TRBJ1-1; D call uncertain. The TCR comes from a man in his forties or fifties with acute or convalescent COVID-19. The sample comprised peripheral blood. The chain's CDR3 is CASRGGFINTEAFF. In DNA, the CDR3 is TGTGCCAGTAGGGGAGGGTTCATAAACACTGAAGCTTTCTTT.